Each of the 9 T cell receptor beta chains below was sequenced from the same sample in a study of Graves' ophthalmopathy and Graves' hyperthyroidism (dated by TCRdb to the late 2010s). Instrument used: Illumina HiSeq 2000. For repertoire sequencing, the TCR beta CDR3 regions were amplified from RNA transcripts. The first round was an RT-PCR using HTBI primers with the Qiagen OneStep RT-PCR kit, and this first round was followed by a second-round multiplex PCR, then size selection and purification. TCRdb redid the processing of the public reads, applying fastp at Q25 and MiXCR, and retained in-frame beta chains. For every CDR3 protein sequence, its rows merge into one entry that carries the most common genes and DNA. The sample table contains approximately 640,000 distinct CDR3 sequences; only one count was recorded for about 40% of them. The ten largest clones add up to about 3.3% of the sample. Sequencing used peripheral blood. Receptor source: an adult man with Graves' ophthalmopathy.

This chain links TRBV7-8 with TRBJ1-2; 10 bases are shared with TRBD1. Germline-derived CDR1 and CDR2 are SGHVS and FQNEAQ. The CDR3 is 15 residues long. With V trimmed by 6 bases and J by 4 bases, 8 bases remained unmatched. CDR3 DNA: TGTGCCAGCAGTACAGACAGGGGGCGAGGCTATGGCTACACCTTC. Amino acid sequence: CASSTDRGRGYGYTF.

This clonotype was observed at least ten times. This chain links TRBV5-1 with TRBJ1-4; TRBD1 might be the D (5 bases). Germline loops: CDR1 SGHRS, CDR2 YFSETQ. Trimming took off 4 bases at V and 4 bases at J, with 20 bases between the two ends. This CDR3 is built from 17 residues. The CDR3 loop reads CASSPEGTGHGNEKLFF. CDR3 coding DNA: TGCGCCAGCAGCCCGGAGGGTACGGGGCACGGTAATGAAAAACTGTTTTTT.

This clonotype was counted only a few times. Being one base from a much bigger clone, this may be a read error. For the CDR3, the DNA is TGTGCCAGCAGGGACGGCACCTACGAGCAGTACTTC. Its protein is CASRDGTYEQYF. The genes are TRBV6-1 and TRBJ2-7; D gene ambiguous. Trimming took off 6 bases at V and 2 bases at J, with 8 bases between the two ends. The germline gives CDR1 MNHNS, CDR2 SASEGT. CDR3 length: 12 residues.

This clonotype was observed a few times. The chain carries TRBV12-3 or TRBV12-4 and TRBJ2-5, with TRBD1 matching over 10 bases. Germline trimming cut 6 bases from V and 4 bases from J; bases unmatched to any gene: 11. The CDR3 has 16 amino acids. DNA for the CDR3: TGTGCCAGCAGACTTCTCCGGGACAGGGGCGGAGAGACCCAGTACTTC. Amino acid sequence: CASRLLRDRGGETQYF.

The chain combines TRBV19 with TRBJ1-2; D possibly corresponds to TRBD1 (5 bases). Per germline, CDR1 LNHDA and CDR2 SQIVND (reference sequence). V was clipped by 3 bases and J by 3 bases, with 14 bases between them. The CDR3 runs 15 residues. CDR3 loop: CASSIGTPGDYGYTF. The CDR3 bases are TGTGCCAGTAGTATCGGGACCCCAGGTGACTATGGCTACACCTTC. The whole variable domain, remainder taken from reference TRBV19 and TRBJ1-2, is DGGITQSPKYLFRKEGQNVTLSCEQNLNHDAMYWYRQDPGQGLRLIYYSQIVNDFQKGDIAEGYSVSREKKESFPLTVTSAQKNPTAFYLCASSIGTPGDYGYTFGSGTRLTVV.

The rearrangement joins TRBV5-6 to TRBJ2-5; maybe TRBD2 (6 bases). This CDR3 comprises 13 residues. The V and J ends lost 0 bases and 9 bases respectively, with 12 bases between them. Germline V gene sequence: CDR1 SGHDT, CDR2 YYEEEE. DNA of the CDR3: TGTGCCAGCAGCTTGGGGAGGGGTCAGCCCCAGTACTTC. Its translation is CASSLGRGQPQYF.

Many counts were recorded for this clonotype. CDR3 sequence reads: CASSGGRTLTGYTF. The CDR3 bases are TGTGCCAGCAGCGGGGGACGGACCCTAACTGGCTACACCTTC. This chain joins TRBV7-6 and TRBJ1-2; possible D gene TRBD1, 5 bases. Germline CDR1 SGHVS, CDR2 FNYEAQ. This CDR3 contains 14 residues. Deletions cut 5 bases from V and 7 bases from J, with 17 bases between. The whole variable domain, filled in from reference TRBV7-6 and TRBJ1-2, reads GAGVSQSPRYKVTKRGQDVALRCDPISGHVSLYWYRQALGQGPEFLTYFNYEAQQDKSGLPNDRFSAERPEGSISTLTIQRTEQRDSAMYRCASSGGRTLTGYTFGSGTRLTVV.

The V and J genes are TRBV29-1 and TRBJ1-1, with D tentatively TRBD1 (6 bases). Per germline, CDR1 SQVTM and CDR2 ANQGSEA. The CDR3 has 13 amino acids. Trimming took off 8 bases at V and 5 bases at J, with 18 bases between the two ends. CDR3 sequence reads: CSLVASQGTEAFF. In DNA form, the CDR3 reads TGCAGCTTGGTAGCATCCCAGGGGACTGAAGCTTTCTTT.

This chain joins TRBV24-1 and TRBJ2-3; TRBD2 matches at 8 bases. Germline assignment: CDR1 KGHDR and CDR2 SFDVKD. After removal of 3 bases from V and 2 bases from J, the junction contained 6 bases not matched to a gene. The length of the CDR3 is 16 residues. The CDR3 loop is CATSDSKTSVTDTQYF. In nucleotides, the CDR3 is TGTGCCACCAGTGATAGCAAGACTAGCGTCACAGATACGCAGTATTTT.